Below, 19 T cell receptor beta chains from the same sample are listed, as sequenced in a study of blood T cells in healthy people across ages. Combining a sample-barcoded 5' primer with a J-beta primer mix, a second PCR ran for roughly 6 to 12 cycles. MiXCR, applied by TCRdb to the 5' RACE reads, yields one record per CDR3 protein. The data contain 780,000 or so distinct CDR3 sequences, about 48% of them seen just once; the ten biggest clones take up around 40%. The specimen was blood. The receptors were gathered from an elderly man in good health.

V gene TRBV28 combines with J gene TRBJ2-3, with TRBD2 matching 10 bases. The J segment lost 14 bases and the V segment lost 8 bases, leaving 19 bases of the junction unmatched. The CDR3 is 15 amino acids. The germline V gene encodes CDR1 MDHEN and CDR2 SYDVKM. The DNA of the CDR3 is TGTGCCAGCGGCCGAGCGGGAGGGGGGCACAGATACGCGTATTTT. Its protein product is CASGRAGGGHRYAYF.

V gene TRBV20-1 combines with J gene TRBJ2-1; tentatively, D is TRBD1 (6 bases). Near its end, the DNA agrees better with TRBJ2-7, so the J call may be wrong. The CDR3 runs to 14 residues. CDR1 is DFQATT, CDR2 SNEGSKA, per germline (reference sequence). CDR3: CSAREQGMGYEQYF. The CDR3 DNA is TGCAGTGCTAGGGAACAGGGAATGGGATACGAGCAGTACTTC.

CDR3 DNA sequence: TGTGCCAGCAGCTTGATAGAGCGGGTAACCTACGAGCAGTACTTC. Translating it yields CASSLIERVTYEQYF. The genes are TRBV5-6 and TRBJ2-7, with D tentatively TRBD2 (6 bases). V was trimmed by 1 base and J by 2 bases, leaving 13 bases between them. Germline CDR1 reads SGHDT; CDR2 reads YYEEEE. The CDR3 length is 15 residues.

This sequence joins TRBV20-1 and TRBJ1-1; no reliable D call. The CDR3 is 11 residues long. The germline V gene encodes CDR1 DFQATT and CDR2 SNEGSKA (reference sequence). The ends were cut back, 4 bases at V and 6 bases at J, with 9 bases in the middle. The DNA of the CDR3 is TGCAGTGCTATGGGAGTGGCTGAAGCTTTCTTT. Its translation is CSAMGVAEAFF.

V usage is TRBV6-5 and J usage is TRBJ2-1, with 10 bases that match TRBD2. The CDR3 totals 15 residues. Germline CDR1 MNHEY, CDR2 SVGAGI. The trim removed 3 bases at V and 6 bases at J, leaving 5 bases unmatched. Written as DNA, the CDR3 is TGTGCCAGCAGTTATGTACTAGCGGGGACCAATGAGCAGTTCTTC. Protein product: CASSYVLAGTNEQFF.

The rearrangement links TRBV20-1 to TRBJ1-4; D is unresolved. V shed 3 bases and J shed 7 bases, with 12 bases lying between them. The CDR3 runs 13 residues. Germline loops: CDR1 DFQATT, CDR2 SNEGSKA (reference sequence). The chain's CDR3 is CSARRAGGEKLFF. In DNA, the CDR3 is TGCAGTGCTAGGAGGGCAGGTGGTGAAAAACTGTTTTTT.

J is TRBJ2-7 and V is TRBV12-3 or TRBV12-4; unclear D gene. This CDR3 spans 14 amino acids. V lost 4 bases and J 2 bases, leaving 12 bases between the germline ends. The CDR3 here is CASSSIAPTYEQYF. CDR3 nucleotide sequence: TGTGCCAGCAGTTCGATAGCCCCCACCTACGAGCAGTACTTC.

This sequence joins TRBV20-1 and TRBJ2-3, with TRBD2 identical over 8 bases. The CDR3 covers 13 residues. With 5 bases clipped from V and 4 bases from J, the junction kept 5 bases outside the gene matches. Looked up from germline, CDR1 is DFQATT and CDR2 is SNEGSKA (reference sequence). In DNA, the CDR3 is TGCAGTGCTGGCGGGAGGATCGCAGATACGCAGTATTTT. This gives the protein CSAGGRIADTQYF.

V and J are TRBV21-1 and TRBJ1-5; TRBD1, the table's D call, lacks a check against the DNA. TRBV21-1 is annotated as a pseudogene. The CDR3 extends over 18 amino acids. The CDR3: CASSNVTGQSGGNQPQHF. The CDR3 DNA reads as TGTGCCAGCAGCAACGTTACGGGACAGTCGGGGGGTAATCAGCCCCAGCATTTT.

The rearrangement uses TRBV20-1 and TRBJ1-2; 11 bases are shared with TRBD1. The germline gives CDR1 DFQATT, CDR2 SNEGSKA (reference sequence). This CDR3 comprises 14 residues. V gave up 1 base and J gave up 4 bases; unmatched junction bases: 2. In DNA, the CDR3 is TGCAGTGCTAGAGCCGGGACAGGGGGCTATGGCTACACCTTC. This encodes CSARAGTGGYGYTF.

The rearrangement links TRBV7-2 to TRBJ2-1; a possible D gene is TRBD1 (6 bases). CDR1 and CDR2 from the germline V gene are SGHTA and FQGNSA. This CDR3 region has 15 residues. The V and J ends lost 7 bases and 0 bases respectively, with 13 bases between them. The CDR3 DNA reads TGTGCCAGCAACCTTGGACAGAGCTCCTACAATGAGCAGTTCTTC. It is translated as CASNLGQSSYNEQFF.

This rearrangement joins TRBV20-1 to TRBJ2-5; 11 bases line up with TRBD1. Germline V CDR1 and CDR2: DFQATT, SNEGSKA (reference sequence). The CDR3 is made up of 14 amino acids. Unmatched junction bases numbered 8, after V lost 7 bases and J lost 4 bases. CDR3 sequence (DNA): TGCAGTGGGGGCGGACAGGGGGCGGGAGAGACCCAGTACTTC. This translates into CSGGGQGAGETQYF.

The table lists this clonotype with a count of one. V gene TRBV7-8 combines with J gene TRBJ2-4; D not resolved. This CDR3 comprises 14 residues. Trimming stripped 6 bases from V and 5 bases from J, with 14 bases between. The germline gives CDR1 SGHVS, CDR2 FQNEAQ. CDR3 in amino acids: CASRKDLDENIQYF. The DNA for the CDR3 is TGTGCCAGCAGAAAAGACTTAGATGAAAACATTCAGTACTTC.

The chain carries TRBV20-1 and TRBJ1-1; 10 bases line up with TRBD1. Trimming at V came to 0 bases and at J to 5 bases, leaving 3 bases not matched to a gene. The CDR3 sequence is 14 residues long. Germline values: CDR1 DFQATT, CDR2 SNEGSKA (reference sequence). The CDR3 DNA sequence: TGCAGTGCTAGAGATAGACAGGGGGCGACTGAAGCTTTCTTT. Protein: CSARDRQGATEAFF.

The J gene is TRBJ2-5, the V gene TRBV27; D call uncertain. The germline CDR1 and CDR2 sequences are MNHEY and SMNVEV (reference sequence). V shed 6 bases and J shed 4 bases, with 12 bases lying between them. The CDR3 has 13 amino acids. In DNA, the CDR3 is TGTGCCAGCAGACCCCTAGAGAGAGAGACCCAGTACTTC. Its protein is CASRPLERETQYF.

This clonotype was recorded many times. The CDR3 DNA sequence: TGCAGTGCTACCACCGGGCCCTTGGACTACGAGCAGTACTTC. Amino acids: CSATTGPLDYEQYF. This chain uses TRBV20-1 with TRBJ2-7; D uncertain. The CDR3 length is 14 residues. Trimming removed 4 bases at V and 3 bases at J, with 16 bases between. CDR1 and CDR2 (germline): DFQATT, SNEGSKA (reference sequence).

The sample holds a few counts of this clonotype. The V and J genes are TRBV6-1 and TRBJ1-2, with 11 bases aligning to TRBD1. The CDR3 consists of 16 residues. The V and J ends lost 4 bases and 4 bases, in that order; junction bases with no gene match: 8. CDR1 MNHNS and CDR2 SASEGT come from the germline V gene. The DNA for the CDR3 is TGTGCCAGCAGTGGGACAGGGGGCGGCATCGGCTATGGCTACACCTTC. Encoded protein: CASSGTGGGIGYGYTF.

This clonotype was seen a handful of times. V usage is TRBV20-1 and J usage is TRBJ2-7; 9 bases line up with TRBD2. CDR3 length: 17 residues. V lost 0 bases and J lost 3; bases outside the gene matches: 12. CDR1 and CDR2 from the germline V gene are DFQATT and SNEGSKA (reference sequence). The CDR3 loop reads CSARDARGGRAFYEQYF. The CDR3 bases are TGCAGTGCTAGAGATGCCCGCGGCGGGAGGGCCTTCTACGAGCAGTACTTC.

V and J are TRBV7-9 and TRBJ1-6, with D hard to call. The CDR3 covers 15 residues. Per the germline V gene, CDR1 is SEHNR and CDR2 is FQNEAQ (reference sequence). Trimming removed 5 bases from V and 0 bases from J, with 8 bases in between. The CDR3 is CASSAESSYNSPLHF. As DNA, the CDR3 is TGTGCCAGCAGCGCCGAAAGCTCCTATAATTCACCCCTCCACTTT.